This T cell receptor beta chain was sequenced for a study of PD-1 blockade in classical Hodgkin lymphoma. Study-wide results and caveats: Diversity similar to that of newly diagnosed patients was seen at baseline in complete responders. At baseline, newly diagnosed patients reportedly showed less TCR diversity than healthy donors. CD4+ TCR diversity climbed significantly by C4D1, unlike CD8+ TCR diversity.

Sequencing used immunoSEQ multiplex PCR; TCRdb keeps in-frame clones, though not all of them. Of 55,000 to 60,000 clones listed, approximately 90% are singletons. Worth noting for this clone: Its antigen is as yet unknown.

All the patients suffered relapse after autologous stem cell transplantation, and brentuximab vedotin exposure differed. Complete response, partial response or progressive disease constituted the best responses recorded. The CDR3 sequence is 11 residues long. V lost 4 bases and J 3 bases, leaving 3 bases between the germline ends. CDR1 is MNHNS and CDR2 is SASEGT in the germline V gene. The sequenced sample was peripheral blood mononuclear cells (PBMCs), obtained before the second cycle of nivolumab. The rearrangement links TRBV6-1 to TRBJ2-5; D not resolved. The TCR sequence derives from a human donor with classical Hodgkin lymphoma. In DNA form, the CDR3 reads TGTGCCAGCAGTGCTAAAGAGACCCAGTACTTC. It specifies CASSAKETQYF.